These 17 T cell receptor beta chains were all obtained from the same sample, sequenced in a study of beta chain features in type 1 diabetes. Of the isolated RNA, all was reverse transcribed, and so the sequenced material was expressed TCRB transcripts. The repertoire was sequenced with immunoSEQ multiplex PCR; TCRdb's copy has only in-frame clones and lacks some. The sample includes roughly 250,000 clones, roughly 9.6% of them seen just once. Sequenced: naive CD4+ T cells from blood. Source of these receptors: a woman between 18 and 29 years old in good health.

The V call is TRBV5-4, the J call TRBJ1-2, with 9 positions matching TRBD1. V lost 4 bases, J lost 6 bases, and 10 bases stayed unmatched. The CDR3 has 15 amino acids. CDR1 SGHNT and CDR2 YYREEE come from the germline V gene (reference sequence). The CDR3 DNA is TGTGCCAGCAGCCCGACTACAGGGGGCGGTGATGGCTACACCTTC. Translation gives CASSPTTGGGDGYTF.

This clone showed up just a few times. J is TRBJ2-7 and V is TRBV5-6, with D hard to call. Trimming took 4 bases from V and 4 from J, leaving 15 bases between them. The CDR3 loop spans 14 amino acids. Per the germline V gene, CDR1 is SGHDT and CDR2 is YYEEEE. The CDR3, as DNA: TGTGCCAGCAGCGTCCTGACACATTCGTACGAGCAGTACTTC. This encodes CASSVLTHSYEQYF.

The chain uses TRBV10-3 and TRBJ2-3, with TRBD2 matching over 10 bases. CDR3 size: 16 residues. From germline, CDR1 is ENHRY and CDR2 SYGVKD. With V trimmed by 7 bases and J by 5 bases, 12 bases remained unmatched. The CDR3 nucleotides read TGTGCCATCACCGAGAGGGCTAGCGGGAGCTTAGATACGCAGTATTTT. As protein: CAITERASGSLDTQYF.

This clone showed up just a few times. The V call is TRBV10-3, the J call TRBJ2-7, with D maybe TRBD2 (5 bases). Trimming took 2 bases from V and 2 from J, leaving 25 bases between them. This CDR3 comprises 19 residues. Germline-derived CDR1 and CDR2 are ENHRY and SYGVKD. In DNA, the CDR3 is TGTGCCATCAGTGAGCCCCCCAGCTTCGCGCAGCGGCGTACCTACGAGCAGTACTTC. It translates to CAISEPPSFAQRRTYEQYF.

The V and J genes are TRBV18 and TRBJ2-1, with 14 bases aligning to TRBD2. Germline trimming cut 3 bases from V and 8 bases from J; bases unmatched to any gene: 6. Germline V lookup: CDR1 KGHSH, CDR2 LQKENI. CDR3 length: 16 amino acids. CDR3 sequence (DNA): TGTGCCAGCTCACCTCCCGGGACTAGCGGGAGTCATGAGCAGTTCTTC. It translates to CASSPPGTSGSHEQFF. The full variable domain, completed using reference TRBV18 and TRBJ2-1, is NAGVMQNPRHLVRRRGQEARLRCSPMKGHSHVYWYRQLPEEGLKFMVYLQKENIIDESGMPKERFSAEFPKEGPSILRIQQVVRGDSAAYFCASSPPGTSGSHEQFFGPGTRLTVL.

This chain links TRBV25-1 with TRBJ2-2; possible D gene TRBD1, 5 bases. This CDR3 has 14 amino acids. V shed 4 bases and J shed 1 base, with 7 bases lying between them. CDR1 and CDR2 from the germline V gene are MGHDK and SYGVNS. CDR3 loop: CASSVGVNTGELFF. The DNA of the CDR3 is TGTGCCAGCAGTGTAGGGGTGAACACCGGGGAGCTGTTTTTT.

The chain couples TRBV27 to TRBJ1-5; D gene ambiguous. This CDR3 comprises 13 residues. Trimming took off 8 bases at V and 1 base at J, with 9 bases between the two ends. Germline V CDR1 and CDR2: MNHEY, SMNVEV (reference sequence). CDR3 in DNA: TGTGCCAGCGGAGGGAGGAGCAATCAGCCCCAGCATTTT. This encodes CASGGRSNQPQHF.

The genes are TRBV6-1 and TRBJ1-4; D is perhaps TRBD1 (5 bases). The CDR3 has 17 residues. V lost 4 bases and J 4 bases, leaving 19 bases between the germline ends. Germline lookup yields CDR1 MNHNS and CDR2 SASEGT. This CDR3 reads CASSGTGVFSLNEKLFF. As DNA, the CDR3 is TGTGCCAGCAGTGGTACGGGGGTATTCTCTCTTAATGAAAAACTGTTTTTT.

This CDR3 reads CASSTSGLAGYTF. Here the CDR3 DNA reads TGTGCCAGCAGCACCTCGGGACTGGCTGGCTACACCTTC. The chain is built from TRBV5-6 and TRBJ1-2, with D maybe TRBD1 (5 bases). The V gene's germline CDR1 is SGHDT and CDR2 YYEEEE. CDR3 length: 13 amino acids. Trimming pared 4 bases from V and 7 bases from J, leaving 14 bases between.

Only a few counts were recorded for this clone. V is TRBV6-1 and J is TRBJ2-5; 12 bases align to TRBD2. The ends lost 9 bases at V and 0 bases at J; junction bases unmatched: 2. Germline V lookup: CDR1 MNHNS, CDR2 SASEGT. The CDR3 has 14 amino acids. Here the CDR3 DNA reads TGTGCCAGTAGACTAGCGGGGGACCAAGAGACCCAGTACTTC. As protein: CASRLAGDQETQYF.

The V and J genes are TRBV25-1 and TRBJ2-7, with a tentative D call TRBD1 (6 bases). The V gene lost 2 bases and the J gene lost 0 bases, with 14 bases spanning the gap. Germline values: CDR1 MGHDK, CDR2 SYGVNS. There are 16 residues in the CDR3. This CDR3 reads CASSEGWGRGSYEQYF. The CDR3 DNA sequence: TGTGCCAGCAGTGAAGGGTGGGGCAGGGGCTCCTACGAGCAGTACTTC.

The genes are TRBV6-1 and TRBJ1-2; D unresolved. V lost 1 base to trimming and J lost 4 bases, with 10 bases between them. The CDR3 length is 14 residues. CDR1 is MNHNS, CDR2 SASEGT, per germline. CDR3 in DNA: TGTGCCAGCAGTGAAGTCTCCAGTTCCTATGGCTACACCTTC. Protein product: CASSEVSSSYGYTF.

In DNA, the CDR3 is TGTGCCAGCAGCCGCGAGGGTAATGGCAACTATGGCTACACCTTC. This encodes CASSREGNGNYGYTF. The V gene is TRBV14, the J gene TRBJ1-2; D not resolved. CDR3 length: 15 residues. CDR1 is SGHDN and CDR2 is FVKESK in the germline V gene. V shed 4 bases and J shed 2 bases, with 14 bases lying between them.

This clone was found a few times. The rearrangement joins TRBV19 to TRBJ2-2; 7 bases align to TRBD1. The trim removed 6 bases at V and 6 bases at J, leaving 7 bases unmatched. The length of the CDR3 is 14 residues. Germline lookup yields CDR1 LNHDA and CDR2 SQIVND (reference sequence). CDR3 nucleotide sequence: TGTGCCAGTAGACGACAGGGTACCGCCGGGGAGCTGTTTTTT. This gives the protein CASRRQGTAGELFF. The variable domain in full, with the rest retrieved from reference TRBV19 and TRBJ2-2, is DGGITQSPKYLFRKEGQNVTLSCEQNLNHDAMYWYRQDPGQGLRLIYYSQIVNDFQKGDIAEGYSVSREKKESFPLTVTSAQKNPTAFYLCASRRQGTAGELFFGEGSRLTVL.

There are a few counts of this clone. V usage is TRBV4-1 and J usage is TRBJ2-1, with TRBD2 matching 12 bases. The CDR3 is made up of 15 amino acids. Looked up from germline, CDR1 is MGHRA and CDR2 is YSYEKL. With V trimmed by 1 base and J by 8 bases, 3 bases remained unmatched. CDR3 nucleotide sequence: TGCGCCAGCAGCCAAGGGACTAGCGGGGTCTATGAGCAGTTCTTC. Protein sequence: CASSQGTSGVYEQFF.

In its sample, this clone was seen a few times. This chain links TRBV2 with TRBJ2-2, with D possibly being TRBD1 (6 bases). The CDR3 length is 15 residues. V gave up 7 bases and J gave up 4 bases, with 16 bases separating them. Germline V gene lookup returns CDR1 SNHLY and CDR2 FYNNEI. The CDR3 DNA sequence: TGTGCCAGCACCAAAGGGCCCAGGGGCACCGGGGAGCTGTTTTTT. It is translated as CASTKGPRGTGELFF. Full variable domain (remainder filled in from reference TRBV2 and TRBJ2-2): EPEVTQTPSHQVTQMGQEVILRCVPISNHLYFYWYRQILGQKVEFLVSFYNNEISEKSEIFDDQFSVERPDGSNFTLKIRSTKLEDSAMYFCASTKGPRGTGELFFGEGSRLTVL.

The chain employs TRBV5-1 and TRBJ2-5; possibly TRBD1 for D (6 bases). V shed 0 bases and J shed 4 bases, with 10 bases lying between them. CDR1 is SGHRS and CDR2 is YFSETQ in the germline V gene. This CDR3 has 14 residues. The CDR3 nucleotides are TGCGCCAGCAGCTTGGAACTAGGGGGAGAGACCCAGTACTTC. Encoded protein: CASSLELGGETQYF.